This passage covers 2 T cell receptor beta chains from one sample sequenced in a study of long-term antiretroviral therapy in people with HIV. Run at survey level, the immunoSEQ assay was version v3.0. The protocol was immunoSEQ multiplex PCR, while the TCRdb copy is restricted to in-frame clones and leaves out a portion. The sample has about 39,000 clones; approximately 85% are singletons. The source material was unsorted PBMCs, sampled 3.1 years after starting antiretroviral therapy. These receptors originate from a woman between 45 and 60 years old with HIV.

This sequence joins TRBV9 and TRBJ1-4; D gene ambiguous. Germline CDR1 reads SGDLS; CDR2 reads YYNGEE. The CDR3 totals 16 residues. The V end lost 1 base, the J end lost 8 bases, and 18 bases lay between the germline ends. The CDR3: CASSVIRLNREEKLFF. DNA of the CDR3: TGTGCCAGCAGCGTAATCCGATTGAACAGAGAGGAAAAACTGTTTTTT.

The chain employs TRBV5-1 and TRBJ2-3; no clear D gene. V lost 5 bases and J 4 bases, leaving 14 bases between the germline ends. The CDR3 sequence is 14 residues long. The V gene's germline CDR1 is SGHRS and CDR2 YFSETQ. CDR3 residues: CASRPGSVADTQYF. In DNA, the CDR3 is TGCGCCAGCAGACCGGGCTCCGTCGCAGATACGCAGTATTTT.